This TCR beta chain appears in the sequencing data of a study of T cells in tumors after PD-1 blockade. About the research overall: A subset received ongoing vismodegib 150 mg daily alongside anti-PD-1 therapy.

Trimming stripped 3 bases from V and 10 bases from J, with 18 bases between. The CDR3 is made up of 14 amino acids. Per the germline V gene, CDR1 is SNHLY and CDR2 is FYNNEI. Whole-study results and caveats: In squamous cell carcinoma, approximately 50% of expanded exhausted clones were novel. Clonal replacement was seen across treatment, not between pre-treatment samples. Blood contained about two fifths of the tumor's TCR clonotypes.

Data came from immunoSEQ multiplex PCR; TCRdb stores just in-frame clones and leaves some out. Found here are about 4,000 clones, 62% of them singletons; the top ten hold 50% to 70%. Worth noting for this clone: What it recognizes is unknown.

The starting material was tumor tissue, obtained after anti-PD-1 treatment. This TCR derives from a human donor with cutaneous squamous cell carcinoma. The chain uses TRBV2 and TRBJ1-1; D not resolved. CDR3 DNA sequence: TGTGCCAGCAGTGAGTACGGGCTACGTGTTCGAGCTTTCTTT. As protein: CASSEYGLRVRAFF.